The source of this T cell receptor (beta chain) is a study of cytomegalovirus exposure and HLA in healthy donors. About the study: An analysis done earlier identified about 120 million unique TCR beta sequences from 190 million or so T cells. Study-wide findings and caveats: The study put some 160 TCR beta chains on its list as cytomegalovirus-associated.

CDR1 is MDHEN and CDR2 is SYDVKM in the germline V gene. V dropped 5 bases and J dropped 7 bases, with 15 bases sitting between them. The CDR3 runs to 14 residues. All the people who gave samples were healthy bone marrow donors. The PCR made use of 60 Vbeta and 13 Jbeta primers. Clones were read by immunoSEQ multiplex PCR, and TCRdb kept only the in-frame ones, dropping some. The sample yields about 170,000 clones, over 70% seen once. Concerning this clone itself: As yet, its antigen is unknown.

The TCR sequence derives from a woman in her 30s in good health and CMV-seropositive. The sample consisted of PBMCs. The J gene is TRBJ1-5, the V gene TRBV28; D possibly corresponds to TRBD1 (5 bases). The CDR3 nucleotides are TGTGCCAGCAGTAAGGCCAGGGCTGAACAGCCCCAGCATTTT. It translates to CASSKARAEQPQHF.